Ten or more counts support the clone carrying this T cell receptor (beta chain). Its antigen remains unidentified. The sample is drawn from a study of T-cell reconstitution after alpha-beta-depleted transplantation in children. Unique molecular identifiers were incorporated into the prepared TCRbeta library. In TCRdb, the PCR reads were re-called with MiXCR into one record per CDR3 protein. The repertoire holds fewer than 350,000 distinct CDR3 sequences, with almost 8% as singletons. Study-wide points: The high TCRbeta diversity at day 60 in some patients came from surviving recipient T cells and thymic progenitors. Several hundred expanded graft clones reportedly were the source of alpha-beta T cells about two months after transplant. The authors attributed T-cell counts and diversity one year after transplant mostly to newly produced T cells.

The germline V and J ends were trimmed by 5 bases and 1 base, with 8 bases remaining between them. The CDR3 covers 13 residues. Germline CDR1 SGHVS, CDR2 FQNEAQ. The sample in question was peripheral blood, obtained 360 days after TCRalphabeta/CD19-depleted stem cell transplant. The chain is built from TRBV7-8 and TRBJ2-5; D remains unclear. The receptor's source is a female patient aged 2-10 years who had a stem cell transplant for Fanconi anemia, so the T cells may come from the graft donor. The chain's CDR3 is CASSTTIQETQYF. For the CDR3, the DNA is TGTGCCAGCAGCACGACAATCCAAGAGACCCAGTACTTC.